This T cell receptor beta chain was identified during a study of CD8 T cells in ankylosing spondylitis. Findings and limits, study-wide: What appeared characteristic of ankylosing spondylitis blood was a TCR beta motif of fewer than ten highly homologous variants. Clones linked to disease were reported to show significant enrichment in matched ankylosing spondylitis synovial fluid.

The trim removed 3 bases at V and 8 bases at J, leaving 5 bases unmatched. The CDR3 loop spans 13 amino acids. Germline V lookup: CDR1 SGHTA, CDR2 FQGNSA. TCR beta libraries were made by quantitative 5'-RACE with molecular barcodes. TCRdb fed the 5' RACE reads into MiXCR, producing one record per CDR3 protein. The data show more than 400,000 distinct CDR3 sequences, with 5.3% seen just once and roughly 3.3% held by the top ten. This clonotype occurred many times. What it recognizes is unknown. Sequencing used blood, either unsorted or a sorted T cell fraction (not recorded which). The TCR originated in a male donor with ankylosing spondylitis. The chain recombines TRBV7-2 with TRBJ1-2, with 8 bases aligning to TRBD1. The CDR3 reads CASSFGQGEGYTF. CDR3 coding DNA: TGTGCCAGCAGCTTTGGACAGGGCGAGGGCTACACCTTC.